The 21 T cell receptor beta chains reported below all come from one sample, sequenced in a study of response to subunit inactivated influenza vaccine. TCRdb reprocessed the RT-PCR reads with MiXCR, giving one entry per CDR3 protein. The sample lists under 850,000 distinct CDR3 sequences; roughly 20% were seen once. Sequenced material: PBMCs from blood, taken 4 to 6 days after vaccination. Receptor source: a man aged 45 to 65 who received an inactivated influenza vaccine.

In its sample, this clonotype was seen a few times. V gene TRBV28 combines with J gene TRBJ2-7; possibly TRBD1 for D (6 bases). CDR1 is MDHEN, CDR2 SYDVKM, per germline. The V and J ends lost 5 bases and 4 bases respectively, with 15 bases between them. The CDR3 loop spans 14 amino acids. CDR3 region: CASSLGTPIYEQYF. The CDR3 bases are TGTGCCAGCAGTCTCGGGACACCTATATACGAGCAGTACTTC.

This clonotype was seen a handful of times. The chain carries TRBV20-1 and TRBJ2-1; D ambiguous. Germline loops: CDR1 DFQATT, CDR2 SNEGSKA (reference sequence). The CDR3 loop spans 13 amino acids. The germline V and J ends were trimmed by 3 bases and 4 bases, with 10 bases remaining between them. CDR3 sequence: CSASYQTYNEQFF. The CDR3 nucleotides are TGCAGTGCTAGTTATCAGACATACAATGAGCAGTTCTTC.

This clonotype was detected a few times. The gene calls are TRBV25-1 and TRBJ2-1; TRBD1 is a possible D gene (6 bases). The CDR3 is made up of 15 amino acids. The V end lost 3 bases, the J end lost 4 bases, and 13 bases lay between the germline ends. From germline, CDR1 is MGHDK and CDR2 SYGVNS. The CDR3 DNA sequence: TGTGCCAGCAGTGAGACAGGCTTAGAGTACAATGAGCAGTTCTTC. It yields the protein CASSETGLEYNEQFF.

The J gene is TRBJ2-7, the V gene TRBV5-6; 11 bases fit TRBD2. Germline V CDR1 and CDR2: SGHDT, YYEEEE. The CDR3 covers 15 residues. Unmatched junction bases numbered 7, after V lost 4 bases and J lost 4 bases. CDR3 residues: CASSPPGLAVYEQYF. Here the CDR3 DNA reads TGTGCCAGCAGCCCCCCGGGACTAGCGGTATACGAGCAGTACTTC.

This rearrangement joins TRBV7-8 to TRBJ2-5; TRBD2 matches at 14 bases. This CDR3 contains 18 residues. With V trimmed by 5 bases and J by 1 base, 9 bases remained unmatched. In germline, CDR1 is SGHVS, CDR2 FQNEAQ. The CDR3 coding sequence is TGTGCCAGCAGCCCAGGACTAGCGGGAGGCCCTGTCCAAGAGACCCAGTACTTC. It translates to CASSPGLAGGPVQETQYF. The whole variable domain, filled in from reference TRBV7-8 and TRBJ2-5, reads GAGVSQSPRYKVAKRGQDVALRCDPISGHVSLFWYQQALGQGPEFLTYFQNEAQLDKSGLPSDRFFAERPEGSVSTLKIQRTQQEDSAVYLCASSPGLAGGPVQETQYFGPGTRLLVL.

This clonotype was observed once. The V and J genes are TRBV3-1 and TRBJ2-2; maybe TRBD1 (6 bases). Germline CDR1 is LGHDT and CDR2 is YNNKEL (reference sequence). Trimming removed 6 bases from V and 4 bases from J, with 12 bases in between. The length of the CDR3 is 14 residues. The CDR3 DNA reads TGTGCCAGCAGTCGGGACAATGGCACCGGGGAGCTGTTTTTT. Translating gives CASSRDNGTGELFF.

A few counts support this clonotype. The chain uses TRBV6-1 and TRBJ2-1; D call uncertain. CDR3 length equals 13 residues. Germline V gives CDR1 MNHNS, CDR2 SASEGT. V was clipped by 7 bases and J by 0 bases, with 7 bases between them. The CDR3 region has the DNA TGTGCCAGCAAGGTTAGCTCCTACAATGAGCAGTTCTTC. Protein sequence: CASKVSSYNEQFF.

This clonotype was detected a few times. The chain couples TRBV20-1 to TRBJ2-5; D uncertain. Germline V lookup: CDR1 DFQATT, CDR2 SNEGSKA (reference sequence). V lost 7 bases and J 1 base, leaving 16 bases between the germline ends. This CDR3 is built from 14 residues. CDR3 residues: CSVARWVTQETQYF. CDR3 nucleotides: TGCAGTGTAGCCCGATGGGTCACCCAAGAGACCCAGTACTTC.

This clonotype showed up just a few times. One junction end does not reproduce the germline sequence, and a read error may be involved. CDR3 DNA: TGCGCCAGCAGCCAAGTCGGAATGAACTCTGAAGCTTTCTTT. Protein sequence: CASSQVGMNSEAFF. V and J are TRBV4-1 and TRBJ1-1; unclear D gene. The CDR3 loop spans 14 amino acids. CDR1 is MGHRA, CDR2 YSYEKL, per germline.

This clonotype was found a few times. This rearrangement joins TRBV5-1 to TRBJ2-3, with 8 positions matching TRBD2. This CDR3 contains 15 residues. After removal of 3 bases from V and 2 bases from J, the junction contained 5 bases not matched to a gene. Germline V CDR1 and CDR2: SGHRS, YFSETQ. The CDR3 DNA is TGCGCCAGCAGCTCAAGGGGACTAGTCACAGATACGCAGTATTTT. The encoded protein is CASSSRGLVTDTQYF.

The chain recombines TRBV7-2 with TRBJ2-5, with D maybe TRBD1 (7 bases). Trimming shortened V by 3 bases and J by 0 bases, and 11 bases separated the two germline ends. From germline, CDR1 is SGHTA and CDR2 FQGNSA. CDR3 length: 15 residues. The DNA for the CDR3 is TGTGCCAGCAGCTTGGCGGGACAGTACCAAGAGACCCAGTACTTC. This sequence encodes CASSLAGQYQETQYF. Together with reference TRBV7-2 and TRBJ2-5, the CDR3 gives the full variable domain: GAGVSQSPSNKVTEKGKDVELRCDPISGHTALYWYRQSLGQGLEFLIYFQGNSAPDKSGLPSDRFSAERTGGSVSTLTIQRTQQEDSAVYLCASSLAGQYQETQYFGPGTRLLVL.

This clonotype was seen ten or more times. The chain joins TRBV7-2 to TRBJ2-5; 9 bases map to TRBD2. The CDR3 spans 16 residues. CDR1 and CDR2 (germline): SGHTA, FQGNSA. Trimming at V came to 0 bases and at J to 4 bases, leaving 6 bases not matched to a gene. The CDR3 loop is CASSLAASGGTETQYF. The DNA of the CDR3 is TGTGCCAGCAGCTTAGCAGCGAGCGGGGGGACAGAGACCCAGTACTTC.

There are many counts of this clonotype. This chain joins TRBV5-6 and TRBJ2-7; D may be TRBD1 (6 bases). The germline V gene has CDR1 SGHDT and CDR2 YYEEEE. V was trimmed by 2 bases and J by 4 bases, leaving 16 bases between them. The CDR3 extends over 15 amino acids. The CDR3: CASSLFRGRTYEQYF. The DNA for the CDR3 is TGTGCCAGCAGCTTATTCAGGGGCAGGACGTACGAGCAGTACTTC.

This clonotype was observed a few times. The genes are TRBV7-8 and TRBJ1-6; no definite D call. From germline, CDR1 is SGHVS and CDR2 FQNEAQ. The CDR3 consists of 13 residues. Trimming cost V 5 bases and J 8 bases, with 10 bases left between them. The CDR3 coding sequence is TGTGCCAGCAGCGCATTAACGGATTCACCCCTCCACTTT. It is translated as CASSALTDSPLHF.

The table lists this clonotype with a few counts. The J gene is TRBJ2-3, the V gene TRBV9; weak D call: TRBD2 (6 bases). There are 14 residues in the CDR3. Trimming left V 4 bases short and J 5 bases short, with 14 bases between. Germline loops: CDR1 SGDLS, CDR2 YYNGEE. As DNA, the CDR3 is TGTGCCAGCAGCACAAGGACGGAGGGAGATACGCAGTATTTT. Encoded protein: CASSTRTEGDTQYF.

J is TRBJ2-7 and V is TRBV29-1, with D perhaps TRBD1 or TRBD2 (6 bases each). The CDR3 runs 16 residues. Germline V gene data show CDR1 as SQVTM and CDR2 as ANQGSEA. The germline V and J ends were trimmed by 4 bases and 1 base, with 20 bases remaining between them. Here the CDR3 reads CSVVPTGRTWSYEQYF. In DNA, the CDR3 is TGCAGCGTTGTCCCCACAGGGAGGACTTGGTCCTACGAGCAGTACTTC.

This clonotype occurred a few times. The chain has TRBV10-3 and TRBJ1-6; D is possibly TRBD1 (5 bases). The length of the CDR3 is 16 residues. The germline CDR1 and CDR2 sequences are ENHRY and SYGVKD. The V end lost 2 bases, the J end lost 6 bases, and 14 bases lay between the germline ends. The CDR3: CAISERRGGFNSPLHF. The CDR3 nucleotides read TGTGCCATCAGTGAGCGAAGGGGAGGGTTTAATTCACCCCTCCACTTT.

This clonotype was seen a few times. This chain links TRBV7-6 with TRBJ2-5, with 10 bases lining up with TRBD2. The trim removed 2 bases at V and 1 base at J, leaving 1 base unmatched. CDR1 and CDR2 from the germline V gene are SGHVS and FNYEAQ. This CDR3 comprises 15 residues. CDR3 bases: TGTGCCAGCAGCTTAATAGCGGGGGGCCAAGAGACCCAGTACTTC. Amino acid sequence: CASSLIAGGQETQYF.

The DNA of the CDR3 is TGTGCCAGCAGTTTAGGGGGACAGGGGGCGGGGTACTTC. Its protein is CASSLGGQGAGYF. The chain uses TRBV12-3 or TRBV12-4 and TRBJ2-4, with 12 bases fitting TRBD1. The trim removed 1 base at V and 15 bases at J, leaving 4 bases unmatched. The CDR3 is 13 residues long.

The gene calls are TRBV20-1 and TRBJ2-2; 13 bases line up with TRBD2. The CDR3 length is 19 residues. V lost 2 bases to trimming and J lost 8 bases; unmatched junction nucleotides: 17. CDR1 DFQATT and CDR2 SNEGSKA come from the germline V gene (reference sequence). CDR3 protein: CSARTKPGLAGTSGGELFF. The CDR3 DNA reads TGCAGTGCTAGAACCAAACCGGGACTAGCGGGAACTTCTGGGGGGGAGCTGTTTTTT.

The J gene is TRBJ2-3, the V gene TRBV2; D not certain. In germline, CDR1 is SNHLY, CDR2 FYNNEI. Deletions cut 4 bases from V and 6 bases from J, with 8 bases between. This CDR3 has 12 amino acids. The CDR3: CASSAEWDTQYF. Here the CDR3 DNA reads TGTGCCAGCAGTGCCGAATGGGATACGCAGTATTTT.